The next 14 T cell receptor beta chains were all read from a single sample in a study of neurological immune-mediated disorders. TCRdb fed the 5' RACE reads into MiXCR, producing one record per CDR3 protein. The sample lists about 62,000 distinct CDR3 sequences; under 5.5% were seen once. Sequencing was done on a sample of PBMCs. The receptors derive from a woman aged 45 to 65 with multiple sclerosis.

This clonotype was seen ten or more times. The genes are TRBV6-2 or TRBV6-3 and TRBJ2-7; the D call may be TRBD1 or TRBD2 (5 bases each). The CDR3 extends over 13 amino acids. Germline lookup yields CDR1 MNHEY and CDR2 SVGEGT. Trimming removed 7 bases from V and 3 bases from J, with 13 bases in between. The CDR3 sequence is CASTRDVNYEQYF. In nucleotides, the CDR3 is TGTGCCAGCACCAGGGACGTTAACTACGAGCAGTACTTC.

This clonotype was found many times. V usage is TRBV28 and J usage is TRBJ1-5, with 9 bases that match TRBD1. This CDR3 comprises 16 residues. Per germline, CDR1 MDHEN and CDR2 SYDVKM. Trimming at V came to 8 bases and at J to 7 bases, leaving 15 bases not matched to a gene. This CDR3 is CASGRPTGGGLQPQHF. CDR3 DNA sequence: TGTGCCAGCGGGAGACCTACAGGGGGCGGTCTCCAGCCCCAGCATTTT.

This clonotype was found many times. CDR3 sequence reads: CASREGNANYGYTF. CDR3 coding DNA: TGTGCCAGCAGAGAGGGGAATGCTAACTATGGCTACACCTTC. The chain couples TRBV27 to TRBJ1-2, with D tentatively TRBD1 (5 bases). CDR3 length: 14 amino acids. With 6 bases removed from V and 0 bases from J, the gap between germline ends came to 11 bases. Per the germline V gene, CDR1 is MNHEY and CDR2 is SMNVEV (reference sequence).

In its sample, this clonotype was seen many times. The CDR3 nucleotides are TGCGCCAGCAGCTTGGGGACAGGGGGCTATGATCAGCCCCAGCATTTT. Translation: CASSLGTGGYDQPQHF. The rearrangement uses TRBV5-1 and TRBJ1-5; 11 nucleotides match TRBD1. CDR3 length: 16 residues. Germline V gene lookup returns CDR1 SGHRS and CDR2 YFSETQ. The J segment lost 5 bases and the V segment lost 0 bases, leaving 4 bases of the junction unmatched. The full variable domain, completed using reference TRBV5-1 and TRBJ1-5, is KAGVTQTPRYLIKTRGQQVTLSCSPISGHRSVSWYQQTPGQGLQFLFEYFSETQRNKGNFPGRFSGRQFSNSRSEMNVSTLELGDSALYLCASSLGTGGYDQPQHFGDGTRLSIL.

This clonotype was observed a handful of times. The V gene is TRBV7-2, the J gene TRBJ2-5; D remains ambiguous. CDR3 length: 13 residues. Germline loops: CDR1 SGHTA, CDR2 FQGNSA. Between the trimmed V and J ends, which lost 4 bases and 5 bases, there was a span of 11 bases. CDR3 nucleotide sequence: TGTGCCAGCAGCTCCTTCGTCGGGGAGACCCAGTACTTC. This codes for CASSSFVGETQYF.

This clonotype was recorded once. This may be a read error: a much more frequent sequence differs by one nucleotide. The CDR3 sequence is CSARGDFTTDTQYF. DNA of the CDR3: TGCAGTGCTAGAGGGGATTTTACCACAGATACGCAGTATTTT. The chain carries TRBV20-1 and TRBJ2-3; no definite D call. CDR1 and CDR2 (germline): DFQATT, SNEGSKA (reference sequence). The V end was cut by 1 base, the J end by 2 bases, with 10 bases between. The CDR3 contains 14 residues.

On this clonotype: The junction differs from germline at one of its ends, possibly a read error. CDR3 in DNA: TGCGCCAGCAGCTCTGCTGGACTAGCGGGGGGTATCACAGGTACGCAGTATTTT. Protein sequence: CASSSAGLAGGITGTQYF. The chain couples TRBV5-1 to TRBJ2-3, with 14 positions matching TRBD2. The CDR3 spans 18 residues. Germline-derived CDR1 and CDR2 are SGHRS and YFSETQ. The whole variable domain, filled in from reference TRBV5-1 and TRBJ2-3, reads KAGVTQTPRYLIKTRGQQVTLSCSPISGHRSVSWYQQTPGQGLQFLFEYFSETQRNKGNFPGRFSGRQFSNSRSEMNVSTLELGDSALYLCASSSAGLAGGITGTQYFGPGTRLTVL.

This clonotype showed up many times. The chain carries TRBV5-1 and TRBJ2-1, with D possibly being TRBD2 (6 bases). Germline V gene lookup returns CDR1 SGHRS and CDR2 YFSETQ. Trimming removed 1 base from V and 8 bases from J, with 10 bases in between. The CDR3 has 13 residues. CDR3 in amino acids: CASSLMASDEQFF. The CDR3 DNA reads TGCGCCAGCAGCTTGATGGCTAGCGATGAGCAGTTCTTC. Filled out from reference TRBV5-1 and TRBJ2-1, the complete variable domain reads KAGVTQTPRYLIKTRGQQVTLSCSPISGHRSVSWYQQTPGQGLQFLFEYFSETQRNKGNFPGRFSGRQFSNSRSEMNVSTLELGDSALYLCASSLMASDEQFFGPGTRLTVL.

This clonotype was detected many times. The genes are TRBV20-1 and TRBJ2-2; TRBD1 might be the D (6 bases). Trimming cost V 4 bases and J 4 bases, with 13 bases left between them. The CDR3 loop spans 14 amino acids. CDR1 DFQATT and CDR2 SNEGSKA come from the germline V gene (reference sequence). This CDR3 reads CSAINPRGTGELFF. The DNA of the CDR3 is TGCAGTGCTATAAATCCCAGGGGCACCGGGGAGCTGTTTTTT.

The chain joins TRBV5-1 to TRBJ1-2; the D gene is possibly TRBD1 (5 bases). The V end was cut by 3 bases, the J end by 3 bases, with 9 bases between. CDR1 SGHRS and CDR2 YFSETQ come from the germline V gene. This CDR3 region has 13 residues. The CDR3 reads CASSSQGDYGYTF. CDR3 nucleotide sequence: TGCGCCAGCAGCTCCCAGGGTGACTATGGCTACACCTTC.

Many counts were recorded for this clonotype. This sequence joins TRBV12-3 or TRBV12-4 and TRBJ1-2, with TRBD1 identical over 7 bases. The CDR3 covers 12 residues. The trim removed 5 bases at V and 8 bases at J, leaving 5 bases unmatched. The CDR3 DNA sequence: TGTGCCAGCAGTGTGACAGGGCTGGGCTACACCTTC. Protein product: CASSVTGLGYTF.

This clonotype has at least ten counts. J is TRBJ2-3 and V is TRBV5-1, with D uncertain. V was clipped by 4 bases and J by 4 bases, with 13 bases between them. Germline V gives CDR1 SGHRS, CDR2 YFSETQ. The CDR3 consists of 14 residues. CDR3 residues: CASSPYAVADTQYF. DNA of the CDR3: TGCGCCAGCAGCCCATACGCTGTGGCAGATACGCAGTATTTT. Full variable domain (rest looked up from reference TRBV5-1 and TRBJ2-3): KAGVTQTPRYLIKTRGQQVTLSCSPISGHRSVSWYQQTPGQGLQFLFEYFSETQRNKGNFPGRFSGRQFSNSRSEMNVSTLELGDSALYLCASSPYAVADTQYFGPGTRLTVL.

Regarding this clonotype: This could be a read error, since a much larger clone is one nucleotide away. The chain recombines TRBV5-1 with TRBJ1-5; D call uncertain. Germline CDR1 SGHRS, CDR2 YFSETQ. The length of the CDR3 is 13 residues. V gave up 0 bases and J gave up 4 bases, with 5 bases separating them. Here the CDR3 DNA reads TGCGCCAGCAGCTTGGAGCGGAATCAGCCCCAGCATTTT. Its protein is CASSLERNQPQHF.

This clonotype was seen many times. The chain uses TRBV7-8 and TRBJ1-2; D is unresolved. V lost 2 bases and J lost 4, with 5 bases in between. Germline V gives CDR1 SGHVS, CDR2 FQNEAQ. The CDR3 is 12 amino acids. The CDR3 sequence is CASSLSSYGYTF. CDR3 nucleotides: TGTGCCAGCAGCTTATCATCCTATGGCTACACCTTC.